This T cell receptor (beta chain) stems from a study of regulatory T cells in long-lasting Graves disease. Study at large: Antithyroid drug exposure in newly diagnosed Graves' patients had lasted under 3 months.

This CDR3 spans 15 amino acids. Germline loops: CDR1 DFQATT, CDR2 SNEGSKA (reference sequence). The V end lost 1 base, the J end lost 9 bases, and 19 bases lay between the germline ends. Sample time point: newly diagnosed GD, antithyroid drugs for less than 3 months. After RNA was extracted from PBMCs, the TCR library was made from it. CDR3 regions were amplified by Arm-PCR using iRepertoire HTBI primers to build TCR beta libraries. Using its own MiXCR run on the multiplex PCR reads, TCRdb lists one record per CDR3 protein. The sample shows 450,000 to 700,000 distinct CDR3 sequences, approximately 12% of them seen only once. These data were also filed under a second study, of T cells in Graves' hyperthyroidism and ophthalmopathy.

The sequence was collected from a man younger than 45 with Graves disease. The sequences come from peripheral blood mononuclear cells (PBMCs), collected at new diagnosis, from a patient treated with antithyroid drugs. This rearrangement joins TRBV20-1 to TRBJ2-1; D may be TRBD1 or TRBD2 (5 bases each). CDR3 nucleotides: TGCAGTGCTAGAGGCCCCCCCCCCGAGGGGAGTGAGCAGTTCTTC. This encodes CSARGPPPEGSEQFF.